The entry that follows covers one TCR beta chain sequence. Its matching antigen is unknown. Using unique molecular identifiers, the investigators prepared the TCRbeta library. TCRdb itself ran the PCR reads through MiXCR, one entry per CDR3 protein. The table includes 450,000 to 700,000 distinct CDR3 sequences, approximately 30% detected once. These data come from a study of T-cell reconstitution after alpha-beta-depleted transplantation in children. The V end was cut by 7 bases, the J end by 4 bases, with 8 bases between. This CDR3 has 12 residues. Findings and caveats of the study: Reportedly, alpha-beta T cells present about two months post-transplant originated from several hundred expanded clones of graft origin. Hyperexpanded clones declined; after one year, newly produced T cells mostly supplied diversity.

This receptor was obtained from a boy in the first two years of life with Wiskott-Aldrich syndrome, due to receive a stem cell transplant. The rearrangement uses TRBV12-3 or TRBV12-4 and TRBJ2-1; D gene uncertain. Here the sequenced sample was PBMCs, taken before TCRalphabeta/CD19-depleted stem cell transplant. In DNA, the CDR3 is TGTGCCAGCACCACAGCTTACAATGAGCAGTTCTTC. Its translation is CASTTAYNEQFF.